This is a list of T cell receptor beta chains from one sample in a study of blood T cells in healthy people across ages. TCRdb called the 5' RACE reads again in MiXCR, with one record for every CDR3 protein. The sample has 800,000 to 950,000 distinct CDR3 sequences, around 29% seen once. These data were also reused for a study on T cells of mothers and their children.

The sample comprised blood. Receptor source: a middle-aged woman in good health. CDR3s include the opening cysteine and the closing phenylalanine or tryptophan. Fields, in order: D gene, clone size, J gene, V gene, CDR3 DNA, CDR3 protein. D genes are given only for firm matches. Some rows have no size entry. The others give once, few or many, or a class for an expanded clone.

d_gene: NA; abundance: many; j_gene: TRBJ2-5; v_gene: TRBV3-1; CDR3nt: TGTGCCAGCAGCCCCACACCTGGACAAAGGGAGACCCAGTACTTC; CDR3aa: CASSPTPGQRETQYF
d_gene: TRBD1; abundance: few; j_gene: TRBJ1-5; v_gene: TRBV7-2; CDR3nt: TGTGCCAGCAGCACGGACAGGGGGCAGCCCCAGCATTTT; CDR3aa: CASSTDRGQPQHF
d_gene: NA; abundance: NA; j_gene: TRBJ2-7; v_gene: TRBV28; CDR3nt: TGTGCCAGCAGTCCGTACCGGGCAGCCTACGAGCAGTACTTC; CDR3aa: CASSPYRAAYEQYF
d_gene: NA; abundance: NA; j_gene: TRBJ1-4; v_gene: TRBV3-1; CDR3nt: TGTGCCTGCAGCCGAAGAGGGCAAAGGGAAAAACTGTTTTTT; CDR3aa: CACSRRGQREKLFF
d_gene: NA; abundance: NA; j_gene: TRBJ1-2; v_gene: TRBV28; CDR3nt: TGTGCCAGCAGTAGGACTCGGGGTGGCTACACCTTC; CDR3aa: CASSRTRGGYTF
d_gene: NA; abundance: few; j_gene: TRBJ2-7; v_gene: TRBV7-2; CDR3nt: TGTGCCAGCAGCTTAGCCAGAGGACAGCCTAGTTCCTACGAGCAGTACTTC; CDR3aa: CASSLARGQPSSYEQYF
d_gene: NA; abundance: many; j_gene: TRBJ2-7; v_gene: TRBV29-1; CDR3nt: TGCAGCGTCGCAGGGGTGAGGGTCCACGAGCAGTACTTC; CDR3aa: CSVAGVRVHEQYF
d_gene: NA; abundance: NA; j_gene: TRBJ1-2; v_gene: TRBV5-5; CDR3nt: TGTGCCGGCAGCTTTAGGGGTATGAGTGGCTACACCTTC; CDR3aa: CAGSFRGMSGYTF
d_gene: TRBD1; abundance: few; j_gene: TRBJ2-5; v_gene: TRBV2; CDR3nt: TGTGCCAGCAGTCCCGCAGGGGGCGCCGGGGAGACCCAGTACTTC; CDR3aa: CASSPAGGAGETQYF
d_gene: NA; abundance: NA; j_gene: TRBJ2-1; v_gene: TRBV29-1; CDR3nt: TGCAGCGTTGACGGCGGCTCCTACAATGAGCAGTTCTTC; CDR3aa: CSVDGGSYNEQFF
d_gene: NA; abundance: few; j_gene: TRBJ2-3; v_gene: TRBV11-3; CDR3nt: TGTGCCAGCAGCTTAACAGGGTATGATGCTAGCACAGATACGCAGTATTTT; CDR3aa: CASSLTGYDASTDTQYF
d_gene: TRBD1; abundance: NA; j_gene: TRBJ1-5; v_gene: TRBV12-3/TRBV12-4; CDR3nt: TGTGCCAGCAGTTTCCGACAGGGGACGATCCTGGGTCATCAGCCCCAGCATTTT; CDR3aa: CASSFRQGTILGHQPQHF
d_gene: TRBD2; abundance: many; j_gene: TRBJ2-4; v_gene: TRBV30; CDR3nt: TGTGCCGGGACCGGGGGGTCGAACATTCAGTACTTC; CDR3aa: CAGTGGSNIQYF
d_gene: TRBD2; abundance: many; j_gene: TRBJ2-1; v_gene: TRBV28; CDR3nt: TGTGCCAGCAGCCTACAAGCGGGGGGGGGAAATGAGCAGTTCTTC; CDR3aa: CASSLQAGGGNEQFF
d_gene: TRBD2; abundance: few; j_gene: TRBJ2-4; v_gene: TRBV5-1; CDR3nt: TGCGCCAGCAGCTCTAGCGGGGGGGCCGAAAACATTCAGTACTTC; CDR3aa: CASSSSGGAENIQYF
d_gene: TRBD2; abundance: NA; j_gene: TRBJ2-2; v_gene: TRBV24-1; CDR3nt: TGTGCCACCAGTGATTTCGGGGGGGGCCTAGATACCGGGGAGCTGTTTTTT; CDR3aa: CATSDFGGGLDTGELFF
d_gene: TRBD1; abundance: few; j_gene: TRBJ1-1; v_gene: TRBV5-1; CDR3nt: TGCGCCAGCAGCAAGGACAGGGGGCTTATTGAAGCTTTCTTT; CDR3aa: CASSKDRGLIEAFF
d_gene: NA; abundance: NA; j_gene: TRBJ2-3; v_gene: TRBV7-2; CDR3nt: TGTGCCAGCAGCTTTAGTGGGGCCACAGGGATCGCAGATACGCAGTATTTT; CDR3aa: CASSFSGATGIADTQYF
d_gene: NA; abundance: NA; j_gene: TRBJ1-1; v_gene: TRBV5-1; CDR3nt: TGCGCCTGCAGCCCTCGGATGAACACTGAAGCTTTCTTT; CDR3aa: CACSPRMNTEAFF
d_gene: NA; abundance: few; j_gene: TRBJ1-2; v_gene: TRBV11-1; CDR3nt: TGTGCCAGCAGCTTAGCGCCGGCCAAAGGCGGCCACACCTTC; CDR3aa: CASSLAPAKGGHTF
d_gene: TRBD2; abundance: few; j_gene: TRBJ2-1; v_gene: TRBV5-1; CDR3nt: TGCGCCAGCAACCCCACTAGCGGGGTCTGGAATGAGCAGTTCTTC; CDR3aa: CASNPTSGVWNEQFF
d_gene: NA; abundance: NA; j_gene: TRBJ1-2; v_gene: TRBV7-2; CDR3nt: TGTGCCAGCAGCTTAGTTAGTCAGGGAGGAACCTATGGCTACACCTTC; CDR3aa: CASSLVSQGGTYGYTF
d_gene: NA; abundance: few; j_gene: TRBJ1-5; v_gene: TRBV12-3/TRBV12-4; CDR3nt: TGTGCCAGCAGTACCCAGGCCGGCAATCAGCCCCAGCATTTT; CDR3aa: CASSTQAGNQPQHF
d_gene: TRBD1; abundance: NA; j_gene: TRBJ1-2; v_gene: TRBV4-3; CDR3nt: TGCGCCAGCAGCCAAGATGGGACAGGGCGGTATGGCTACACCTTC; CDR3aa: CASSQDGTGRYGYTF
d_gene: NA; abundance: many; j_gene: TRBJ2-1; v_gene: TRBV7-6; CDR3nt: TGTGCCAGCAGCTTTGTGTCCCACAATGAGCAGTTCTTC; CDR3aa: CASSFVSHNEQFF
d_gene: NA; abundance: NA; j_gene: TRBJ1-6; v_gene: TRBV4-1; CDR3nt: TGCGCCAGCAGCCAAGGGTCTTCCGGGCGAGGGGGGAGCTCCTATAATTCACCCCTCCACTTT; CDR3aa: CASSQGSSGRGGSSYNSPLHF
d_gene: NA; abundance: NA; j_gene: TRBJ2-2; v_gene: TRBV7-3; CDR3nt: TGTGCCAGCAGCTCCCAGAGGGGGGAGCTGTTTTTT; CDR3aa: CASSSQRGELFF
d_gene: NA; abundance: few; j_gene: TRBJ1-1; v_gene: TRBV28; CDR3nt: TGTGCCAGCAGCTCTATCGACAGCACTGAAGCTTTCTTT; CDR3aa: CASSSIDSTEAFF
d_gene: NA; abundance: NA; j_gene: TRBJ2-3; v_gene: TRBV4-1; CDR3nt: TGCGCCAGCAGCCACTTCTTGGTCCAGGACACAGATACGCAGTATTTT; CDR3aa: CASSHFLVQDTDTQYF